This T cell receptor (beta chain) was obtained from a study of CD8 T cells in ankylosing spondylitis. Study conclusions and caveats: Seemingly characteristic of ankylosing spondylitis blood was a TCR beta motif consisting of fewer than 10 highly homologous variants. Reportedly, matched ankylosing spondylitis synovial fluid was significantly enriched for disease-linked clones.

Each CDR3 protein gets one entry after TCRdb re-called the 5' RACE reads with MiXCR. The data show some 350,000 distinct CDR3 sequences, with over 12% seen just once and 0.85% to 1.4% held by the top ten. Regarding this clonotype: Antigen unknown.

This sequence was found in a male donor with ankylosing spondylitis or in good health (not recorded which). Sequenced input: blood, either unsorted or a sorted T cell fraction (not recorded which).

CDR3 sequence reads: CASIPSGGEANSPLHF. The CDR3 DNA is TGTGCCAGCATCCCCTCAGGGGGGGAAGCTAATTCACCCCTCCACTTT. The chain has TRBV7-9 and TRBJ1-6; 7 bases fit TRBD1. Trimming took 7 bases from V and 6 from J; bases not matched to a gene: 12. Germline-derived CDR1 and CDR2 are SEHNR and FQNEAQ (reference sequence). The length of the CDR3 is 16 residues. Supplemented by reference TRBV7-9 and TRBJ1-6, the full variable domain reads DTGVSQNPRHKITKRGQNVTFRCDPISEHNRLYWYRQTLGQGPEFLTYFQNEAQLEKSRLLSDRFSAERPKGSFSTLEIQRTEQGDSAMYLCASIPSGGEANSPLHFGNGTRLTVT.